A selection of T cell receptor beta chains follows, all from one sample in a study of cytomegalovirus exposure and HLA in healthy donors. This table comes from immunoSEQ multiplex PCR, and its TCRdb copy is limited to in-frame clones, with some not included. The table shows more than 110,000 clones, with about 80% occurring only once. Specimen: PBMCs. These receptors were obtained from a man between 25 and 39 years old in good health and CMV-seropositive. CDR3s include the opening cysteine and the closing phenylalanine or tryptophan. D genes are given only for firm matches. Where a row states a size, it is once, few, many or the class of an expanded clone; other rows omit it.

d_call | clone_size | j_call | cdr3_length | v_call | cdr3_nt | cdr3_aa
- | - | TRBJ2-5 | 14 | TRBV19 | TGTGCCAGTAGTATGGCGCGGGATCAAGAGACCCAGTACTTC | CASSMARDQETQYF
TRBD2 | - | TRBJ2-5 | 13 | TRBV6-1 | TGTGCCAGCATAGCGGGTCAGCAAGAGACCCAGTACTTC | CASIAGQQETQYF
TRBD1 | - | TRBJ2-7 | 15 | TRBV7-6 | TGTGCCAGCAGCCGGGGAGGGACAGGGGGTCTCGAGCAGTACTTC | CASSRGGTGGLEQYF
- | - | TRBJ1-3 | 15 | TRBV6-5 | TGTGCCAGCAGTTACGACAGCCCCTCTGGAAACACCATATATTTT | CASSYDSPSGNTIYF
TRBD1 | - | TRBJ1-1 | 14 | TRBV9 | TGTGCCAGCAGCTTGGGACAGATGAACACTGAAGCTTTCTTT | CASSLGQMNTEAFF
TRBD1 | - | TRBJ1-2 | 10 | TRBV20-1 | TGCAGTGCTTCAGGGGGCGGCTACACCTTC | CSASGGGYTF
- | - | TRBJ2-1 | 14 | TRBV7-9 | TGTGCCAGCAGCCTACAGGTCATCGGGGGAGAGCAGTTCTTC | CASSLQVIGGEQFF
- | - | TRBJ2-7 | 14 | TRBV15 | TGTGCCACCAGCAGAGATTTCAGTCCCTACGAGCAGTACTTC | CATSRDFSPYEQYF
- | - | TRBJ2-3 | 15 | TRBV7-9 | TGTGCCAGCAGCCGGGGGGCGGGGGCTGGAGATACGCAGTATTTT | CASSRGAGAGDTQYF
- | - | TRBJ2-3 | 11 | TRBV5-4 | TGTGCCAGCAGCATAGAAGATACGCAGTATTTT | CASSIEDTQYF
TRBD1 | once | TRBJ2-7 | 15 | TRBV19 | TGTGCCAGTAGTAATGGACAGGCGACTGGGGACGAGCAGTACTTC | CASSNGQATGDEQYF
TRBD1 | - | TRBJ2-1 | 14 | TRBV19 | TGTGCCAGTAGTGACGGGACAGGGGGATATGAGCAGTTCTTC | CASSDGTGGYEQFF
TRBD1 | once | TRBJ1-1 | 16 | TRBV9 | TGTGCCAGCAGCGGACGACAGGGGAGGGTGAGCACTGAAGCTTTCTTT | CASSGRQGRVSTEAFF
TRBD2 | - | TRBJ2-4 | 16 | TRBV4-2 | TGTGCCAGCAGCCCGGGAGGGGAGTGGGGCGGAGACATTCAGTACTTC | CASSPGGEWGGDIQYF
TRBD2 | - | TRBJ2-4 | 18 | TRBV5-6 | TGTGCCAGCAGCTTGGGGCTAGCGGGAGGGAGATGGGCAAACATTCAGTACTTC | CASSLGLAGGRWANIQYF
- | once | TRBJ2-7 | 13 | TRBV7-3 | TGTGCCAGCAGCTTAATGAGCGGCTACGAGCAGTACTTC | CASSLMSGYEQYF
- | - | TRBJ2-5 | 14 | TRBV19 | TGTGCCAGTAGTATGTGGGGCGAACAAGAGACCCAGTACTTC | CASSMWGEQETQYF
TRBD1 | - | TRBJ1-2 | 14 | TRBV28 | TGTGCCAGCAGTTGGGACAGCTCTAACTATGGCTACACCTTC | CASSWDSSNYGYTF
- | - | TRBJ2-7 | 14 | TRBV11-1 | TGTGCCAGCAGTATTCAGGAGGGGCAGGGAGAGCAGTACTTC | CASSIQEGQGEQYF
TRBD1 | once | TRBJ1-2 | 14 | TRBV6-5 | TGTGCCAGCCTCTCCCGACAGGGGGCCTATGGCTACACCTTC | CASLSRQGAYGYTF
- | - | TRBJ1-1 | 15 | TRBV7-9 | TGTGCCAGCAGCTTAGCTTTACCAGAGAACACTGAAGCTTTCTTT | CASSLALPENTEAFF
- | - | TRBJ2-7 | 14 | TRBV9 | TGTGCCAGCAGCGCTCAGGTGGGAGGCAACGAGCAGTACTTC | CASSAQVGGNEQYF
- | - | TRBJ2-7 | 14 | TRBV6-6 | TGTGCCAGCAGTTCGTTCGGCGGTAACTACGAGCAGTACTTC | CASSSFGGNYEQYF
- | few | TRBJ2-7 | 13 | TRBV2 | TGTGCCAGCCGTCAGGGAATCTCCTACGAGCAGTACTTC | CASRQGISYEQYF
TRBD2 | - | TRBJ2-7 | 14 | TRBV5-1 | TGCGCCAGCAGCCCTAGCGGGGTGCTACACGAGCAGTACTTC | CASSPSGVLHEQYF
- | - | TRBJ1-5 | 14 | TRBV27 | TGTGCCAGCAGCAGGGGTTTAGGAAATCAGCCCCAGCATTTT | CASSRGLGNQPQHF
- | - | TRBJ2-1 | 15 | TRBV5-6 | TGTGCCAGCAGCTTAGACAGCTCCTCCTACAATGAGCAGTTCTTC | CASSLDSSSYNEQFF
TRBD2 | - | TRBJ2-3 | 15 | TRBV5-1 | TGCGCCAGCAGTGCCGAGCGGGGGGACACAGATACGCAGTATTTT | CASSAERGDTDTQYF
TRBD2 | - | TRBJ2-5 | 15 | TRBV7-9 | TGTGCCAGCAGCCCGCCAGCGGGATCGGGGGAGACCCAGTACTTC | CASSPPAGSGETQYF
- | - | TRBJ2-3 | 15 | TRBV5-4 | TGTGCCAGCAGTGAGACAGCCACTAGCACAGATACGCAGTATTTT | CASSETATSTDTQYF
TRBD1 | - | TRBJ1-2 | 13 | TRBV6-1 | TGTGCCAGCAGTGTAACGACAGGGGGAGGCTACACCTTC | CASSVTTGGGYTF
TRBD1 | - | TRBJ1-1 | 15 | TRBV28 | TGTGCCAGCAGTCCCATAGGGACAGGGGTGTTTGAAGCTTTCTTT | CASSPIGTGVFEAFF
- | - | TRBJ2-1 | 13 | TRBV19 | TGTGCCACCAAGGGTTGGACAAACAATGAGCAGTTCTTC | CATKGWTNNEQFF
- | - | TRBJ2-5 | 11 | TRBV6-6 | TGTGCCAGCAGTAAGCATGAGACCCAGTACTTC | CASSKHETQYF
TRBD2 | - | TRBJ2-3 | 15 | TRBV7-9 | TGTTCCAGCAGCTTAGCGGGAGGGCCCGACGATACGCAGTATTTT | CSSSLAGGPDDTQYF
TRBD2 | - | TRBJ2-3 | 15 | TRBV5-4 | TGTGCCAGCGGGGGTCGGGTAGCGGGAGAAGATACGCAGTATTTT | CASGGRVAGEDTQYF
- | once | TRBJ1-1 | 14 | TRBV6-5 | TGTGCCAGCAGTTATCATCGAAGGGGCTCTGAAGCTTTCTTT | CASSYHRRGSEAFF
- | - | TRBJ2-2 | 17 | TRBV7-2 | TGTGCCAGCAGCTTTCGGGGCGGGGTAAAGAACACCGGGGAGCTGTTTTTT | CASSFRGGVKNTGELFF
TRBD1 | few | TRBJ1-5 | 14 | TRBV5-6 | TGTGCCAGCAGCTTGGGCAGGGGGGATCAGCCCCAGCATTTT | CASSLGRGDQPQHF
- | - | TRBJ1-5 | 12 | TRBV29-1 | TGCAGCGTTGGGGACATCAATCAGCCCCAGCATTTT | CSVGDINQPQHF
TRBD2 | - | TRBJ2-1 | 15 | TRBV18 | TGTGCCAGCTCTCAGACTAGCGGGACCGACAATGAGCAGTTCTTC | CASSQTSGTDNEQFF
- | - | TRBJ2-3 | 16 | TRBV7-8 | TGTGCCAGCAGCTCCGACCAACGGGTTGTGACAGATACGCAGTATTTT | CASSSDQRVVTDTQYF
- | - | TRBJ1-4 | 15 | TRBV7-9 | TGTTCCAGCAGCCTTCTATGGGGGGCTAATGAAAAACTGTTTTTT | CSSSLLWGANEKLFF
TRBD1 | - | TRBJ1-2 | 14 | TRBV7-9 | TGTTCCAGCAGCCCGGGACAGGGTTTTAATGGCTACACCTTC | CSSSPGQGFNGYTF
TRBD2 | - | TRBJ2-1 | 16 | TRBV7-9 | TGTTCCAGCAGCTTGGGACTAGCAGACAGTTACAATGAGCAGTTCTTC | CSSSLGLADSYNEQFF
TRBD1 | - | TRBJ2-1 | 18 | TRBV4-1 | TGCGCCAGCAGCCAAGGCCCCCTAGGACAGGGGATCTACAATGAGCAGTTCTTC | CASSQGPLGQGIYNEQFF